The rows below give T cell receptor beta chains drawn from one sample of a study of cytomegalovirus exposure and HLA in healthy donors. Here immunoSEQ multiplex PCR was the method, and the copy in TCRdb shows in-frame clones only, minus some. The table lists under 150,000 clones, 81% of them singletons. The sample was PBMCs. The receptors were gathered from a man aged 18 to 29 in good health and CMV-seronegative. CDR3s include the opening cysteine and the closing phenylalanine or tryptophan. D genes are given only for firm matches. Clone size is given for some rows only: seen once, a few or many times, or a class if the clone is expanded.

V gene,CDR3 length,J gene,clone size,D gene,CDR3 DNA,CDR3 protein
TRBV6-1,14,TRBJ1-3,-,-,TGTGCCAGCAGTGAAGGGAGCTCTGGAAACACCATATATTTT,CASSEGSSGNTIYF
TRBV9,13,TRBJ2-7,-,TRBD2,TGTGCCAGCAGCGGACTAGCGGGGGGTGAGCAGTACTTC,CASSGLAGGEQYF
TRBV9,19,TRBJ1-1,-,TRBD1,TGTGCCAGCAGCGCACCTCCTTCTGGACAGGGGGCCTGGGACACTGAAGCTTTCTTT,CASSAPPSGQGAWDTEAFF
TRBV9,18,TRBJ2-5,-,TRBD2,TGTGCCAGCAGCGTAGGGGGCGCCGCGGGGGGCCGGGTAGAGACCCAGTACTTC,CASSVGGAAGGRVETQYF
TRBV6-1,17,TRBJ1-2,-,-,TGTGCCAGCAGTGATAGCCGCTCGGGGAGAGGCAACTATGGCTACACCTTC,CASSDSRSGRGNYGYTF
TRBV4-1,17,TRBJ1-6,-,-,TGCGCCAGCAGCCATCCTCCTCGACAGTCCTATAATTCACCCCTCCACTTT,CASSHPPRQSYNSPLHF
TRBV23-1,15,TRBJ1-5,-,-,TGCGCCAGCAGTCAATGGACAGATAGCAATCAGCCCCAGCATTTT,CASSQWTDSNQPQHF
TRBV18,17,TRBJ2-1,-,TRBD2,TGTGCCAGCTCACCCCCCGGGGTAGCGGGGGGGTACAATGAGCAGTTCTTC,CASSPPGVAGGYNEQFF
TRBV6-1,15,TRBJ2-2,few,TRBD2,TGTGCCAGCAGTGAACTAGCGGGGGGCACCGGGGAGCTGTTTTTT,CASSELAGGTGELFF
TRBV11-2,16,TRBJ1-1,-,-,TGTGCCAGCAGCGCAAGAAGAGGGTCCCGGAACACTGAAGCTTTCTTT,CASSARRGSRNTEAFF
TRBV27,13,TRBJ1-1,-,-,TGTGCCAGCAGTACCCGACAGAACACTGAAGCTTTCTTT,CASSTRQNTEAFF
TRBV13,15,TRBJ2-1,-,TRBD2,TGTGCCAGCAGCTTGAATAGCGGGGGAACATGGGGGCAGTTCTTC,CASSLNSGGTWGQFF
TRBV5-1,15,TRBJ1-5,-,-,TGCGCCAGCAGCTTGGCCGGGGATCGGTATCAGCCCCAGCATTTT,CASSLAGDRYQPQHF
TRBV6-6,13,TRBJ2-5,-,-,TGTGCCAGCAGTTACTCGGTCGGGGAGACCCAGTACTTC,CASSYSVGETQYF
TRBV15,12,TRBJ1-1,once,-,TGTGCCACCAGCAAGGGCGGGGAGAAAGCTTTCTTT,CATSKGGEKAFF
TRBV11-2,14,TRBJ1-1,-,-,TGTGCCAGCAGCCGATTCGTGGAGGACTTCGAAGCTTTCTTT,CASSRFVEDFEAFF
TRBV7-8,15,TRBJ1-3,-,TRBD1,TGTGCCAGCAGCCCGGGACAGTACTCTGGAAACACCATATATTTT,CASSPGQYSGNTIYF
TRBV10-1,17,TRBJ2-4,-,-,TGCGCCAGCAGTGAGCCCCCAGGGCCTGTAGCCAAAAACATTCAGTACTTC,CASSEPPGPVAKNIQYF
TRBV25-1,17,TRBJ1-1,few,TRBD1,TGTGCCAGCAGTGAACCCGGACAGGGACACATGAACACTGAAGCTTTCTTT,CASSEPGQGHMNTEAFF
TRBV5-4,15,TRBJ2-4,-,-,TGTGCCAGCAGCTTGGCAGGTACAGCCAAAAACATTCAGTACTTC,CASSLAGTAKNIQYF
TRBV19,16,TRBJ1-6,-,-,TGTGCCAGTAGGGAGAATGGGGGGTTGTATAATTCACCCCTCCACTTT,CASRENGGLYNSPLHF
TRBV11-2,16,TRBJ2-2,-,-,TGTGCCAGCAGCCACTACACCCCCACGAGGGTCGGGGAGCTGTTTTTT,CASSHYTPTRVGELFF
TRBV7-9,16,TRBJ2-1,-,TRBD1,TGTTCCAGCAGCTTTGAGGGACAGGGATTTGACAATGAGCAGTTCTTC,CSSSFEGQGFDNEQFF
TRBV5-5,14,TRBJ1-2,-,TRBD1,TGTGCCAGCAGCCCCCTACGGGACAGGGATGGCTACACCTTC,CASSPLRDRDGYTF
TRBV4-2,13,TRBJ2-3,few,TRBD2,TGTGCCAGCCTCGGGGACTACACAGATACGCAGTATTTT,CASLGDYTDTQYF
TRBV27,14,TRBJ2-1,once,-,TGTGCCAGCAGACCAACAGTGTCTCCCAATGAGCAGTTCTTC,CASRPTVSPNEQFF
TRBV15,14,TRBJ2-7,-,-,TGTGCCACCAGCAGAGAGGGGGGGGCTTACGAGCAGTACTTC,CATSREGGAYEQYF
TRBV27,15,TRBJ1-1,few,-,TGTGCCAGCAGTTTATCGGCAGGGGTACGTACTGAAGCTTTCTTT,CASSLSAGVRTEAFF
TRBV7-2,17,TRBJ2-5,-,TRBD2,TGTGCCAGCAGCTTGGGGGCCCGGGGGGGCCCCCAAGAGACCCAGTACTTC,CASSLGARGGPQETQYF
TRBV4-2,16,TRBJ1-2,-,TRBD1,TGTGCCAGCAGCCAAGATAGGGGACAGGGGGCCTATGGCTACACCTTC,CASSQDRGQGAYGYTF
TRBV5-4,11,TRBJ2-5,-,-,TGTGCCAGCAGCCATCAAGAGACCCAGTACTTC,CASSHQETQYF
TRBV4-2,17,TRBJ2-1,-,TRBD2,TGTGCCAGCAGCCAAGATTTACGGGGGGGCTCCTACAATGAGCAGTTCTTC,CASSQDLRGGSYNEQFF
TRBV5-8,15,TRBJ2-3,-,-,TGTGCCAGCAGCCGGGAGTTTCAGGGGGCAGATACGCAGTATTTT,CASSREFQGADTQYF
TRBV5-4,16,TRBJ2-5,once,TRBD2,TGTGCCAGCAGTCGTCTAGCGGGGGATGCCCGCGAGACCCAGTACTTC,CASSRLAGDARETQYF
TRBV7-2,16,TRBJ1-6,-,TRBD1,TGTGCCAGCAGCACAGGGGACAGGGGGCCGAATTCACCCCTCCACTTT,CASSTGDRGPNSPLHF
TRBV6-1,14,TRBJ2-7,-,TRBD1,TGTGCCAGCACCCTAGGGGACAGGCCCTACGAGCAGTACTTC,CASTLGDRPYEQYF
TRBV6-4,14,TRBJ2-3,-,TRBD2,TGTGCCAGCAGAGGGACTAGCGGGGCAGATACGCAGTATTTT,CASRGTSGADTQYF
TRBV6-5,14,TRBJ2-5,-,-,TGTGCCAGCAGTCAAGTGATCTCTTCGGGTGAGCAGTACTTC,CASSQVISSGEQYF
TRBV6-1,14,TRBJ2-1,-,TRBD1,TGTGCCAGCAGACCGGGACAGGGATCTAATGAGCAGTTCTTC,CASRPGQGSNEQFF
TRBV5-8,15,TRBJ1-1,-,-,TGTGCCAGCAGCTTGGAGGCGGTCATGAACACTGAAGCTTTCTTT,CASSLEAVMNTEAFF
TRBV2,15,TRBJ2-2,-,TRBD2,TGTGCCAGCAGGAGTACTAGCGGGGCCACCGGGGAGCTGTTTTTT,CASRSTSGATGELFF
TRBV7-2,16,TRBJ1-5,-,TRBD1,TGTGCCAGCAGCTTAGAAATGCGGACAGGGGATCAGCCCCAGCATTTT,CASSLEMRTGDQPQHF
TRBV5-1,13,TRBJ2-7,-,-,TGCGCCAGCAGCCGGTCGCAGGGCTACGAGCAGTACTTC,CASSRSQGYEQYF
TRBV12-5,18,TRBJ2-7,-,TRBD1,TGTGCTAGTGGCCCCGGGACAGGAGGGTGGGAAAGCTCCTACGAGCAGTACTTC,CASGPGTGGWESSYEQYF
TRBV5-1,15,TRBJ2-1,-,TRBD2,TGCGCCAGCAGCTTAACTAGCGGCGCCTACAATGAGCAGTTCTTC,CASSLTSGAYNEQFF